The 11 T cell receptor beta chains below all came from one sample that was sequenced in a study of PD-L1 blockade in urothelial cancer. Using immunoSEQ multiplex PCR, the repertoire was profiled, and TCRdb retains in-frame clones only, with some absent. The data contain about 74,000 clones, approximately 81% of them singletons. The starting material was PBMCs, obtained around atezolizumab (anti-PD-L1) treatment. These receptor sequences come from a man in his 70s with urothelial cancer.

CDR3 in DNA: TGCGCCAGCAGCTTTATTATACCGGGACAGGGCTCCTACGAGCAGTACTTC. Translating gives CASSFIIPGQGSYEQYF. J is TRBJ2-7 and V is TRBV5-1; 9 positions agree with TRBD1. Germline V gene sequence: CDR1 SGHRS, CDR2 YFSETQ. The CDR3 sequence is 17 residues long. The V and J ends lost 2 bases and 0 bases, in that order; junction bases with no gene match: 9.

The chain joins TRBV4-1 to TRBJ2-1; D call uncertain. Germline V gene lookup returns CDR1 MGHRA and CDR2 YSYEKL. Trimming left V 1 base short and J 1 base short, with 11 bases between. The CDR3 covers 16 residues. CDR3 sequence (DNA): TGCGCCAGCAGCCAAGGGGCTGAGCAATCCTACAATGAGCAGTTCTTC. This codes for CASSQGAEQSYNEQFF.

The chain uses TRBV15 and TRBJ1-4; 11 bases agree with TRBD1. The germline V gene encodes CDR1 LNHNV and CDR2 YYDKDF (reference sequence). The trim removed 7 bases at V and 12 bases at J, leaving 13 bases unmatched. The length of the CDR3 is 15 residues. Written as DNA, the CDR3 is TGTGCCACCAACCATTTCCGGGACAGGGGGGGAGAACTGTTTTTT. Translated, it gives CATNHFRDRGGELFF.

The chain is built from TRBV11-2 and TRBJ1-1; 7 nucleotides align to TRBD1. CDR1 and CDR2 from the germline V gene are SGHAT and FQNNGV. CDR3 length: 12 amino acids. The trim removed 3 bases at V and 7 bases at J, leaving 2 bases unmatched. This CDR3 reads CASSFDRDEAFF. The CDR3 DNA is TGTGCCAGCAGCTTCGACAGGGATGAAGCTTTCTTT.

The J gene is TRBJ1-5, the V gene TRBV28; perhaps TRBD1 as D (6 bases). CDR1 and CDR2 (germline): MDHEN, SYDVKM. Trimming cost V 6 bases and J 7 bases, with 16 bases left between them. The CDR3 has 14 residues. CDR3 in amino acids: CASREQGRGQPQHF. CDR3 sequence (DNA): TGTGCCAGCAGGGAACAGGGAAGGGGGCAGCCCCAGCATTTT.

J is TRBJ2-7 and V is TRBV7-9, with 7 bases aligning to TRBD1. The CDR3 loop spans 13 amino acids. Trimming took 6 bases from V and 4 from J; bases not matched to a gene: 6. From germline, CDR1 is SEHNR and CDR2 FQNEAQ (reference sequence). This CDR3 is CASSTTGKYEQYF. The DNA of the CDR3 is TGTGCCAGCAGTACGACAGGGAAATACGAGCAGTACTTC.

The chain combines TRBV9 with TRBJ2-1, with 7 nucleotides matching TRBD2. The ends lost 0 bases at V and 7 bases at J; junction bases unmatched: 10. Germline V CDR1 and CDR2: SGDLS, YYNGEE. The CDR3 contains 16 residues. The CDR3, as DNA: TGTGCCAGCAGCGTAGAACCAACGGGAGGATGGAATGAGCAGTTCTTC. It is translated as CASSVEPTGGWNEQFF.

The rearrangement joins TRBV11-2 to TRBJ2-3; D not certain. The V gene lost 2 bases and the J gene lost 1 base, with 10 bases spanning the gap. The CDR3 runs 15 residues. Per the germline V gene, CDR1 is SGHAT and CDR2 is FQNNGV. The CDR3 coding sequence is TGTGCCAGCAGCTTAACTGTGACTCGCACAGATACGCAGTATTTT. Amino acids: CASSLTVTRTDTQYF.

This chain joins TRBV4-2 and TRBJ2-7, with TRBD2 matching 7 bases. This CDR3 is 14 amino acids long. The germline CDR1 and CDR2 sequences are LGHNA and YNFKEQ. J gave up 1 base and V 7 bases, and 7 bases lay outside the gene matches. The CDR3 DNA is TGTGCCAGCAAACGGGAGGTTCGGTCCTACGAGCAGTACTTC. As protein: CASKREVRSYEQYF.

The gene calls are TRBV5-1 and TRBJ2-1; maybe TRBD1 (6 bases). Deletions cut 6 bases from V and 0 bases from J, with 7 bases between. Germline V CDR1 and CDR2: SGHRS, YFSETQ. CDR3 length equals 13 residues. CDR3 region: CASTTGSYNEQFF. The CDR3 DNA follows: TGCGCCAGCACGACAGGCTCCTACAATGAGCAGTTCTTC.

In DNA form, the CDR3 reads TGTGCCAGTAGTATAGATCAGGTCGGGGAGCTGTTTTTT. Its translation: CASSIDQVGELFF. This chain connects TRBV19 to TRBJ2-2; D gene uncertain. Germline lookup yields CDR1 LNHDA and CDR2 SQIVND (reference sequence). The CDR3 consists of 13 residues. Trimming left V 0 bases short and J 7 bases short, with 6 bases between.